One and the same sample provided the 24 T cell receptor beta chains below, sequenced in a study of Graves' ophthalmopathy and Graves' hyperthyroidism. The authors amplified TCR beta CDR3 regions from RNA transcripts. In the first round, RT-PCR was carried out with HTBI primers, and a multiplex PCR formed the second round. TCRdb re-analysed the multiplex PCR reads in MiXCR, keeping a single row per CDR3 protein. The sample includes around 520,000 distinct CDR3 sequences, 39% of them seen just once. Source material: peripheral blood or thyroid tissue (not recorded which). The receptors originated from an adult man with Graves' hyperthyroidism.

The V call is TRBV29-1, the J call TRBJ2-5; D may match TRBD1 or TRBD2 (6 bases each). V was pared by 1 base and J by 5 bases, with 11 bases between. Germline CDR1 and CDR2: SQVTM and ANQGSEA. The CDR3 runs 13 residues. The chain's CDR3 is CSVEGGGSETQYF. CDR3 sequence (DNA): TGCAGCGTTGAAGGAGGGGGGAGCGAGACCCAGTACTTC.

This clonotype occurred many times. V and J are TRBV11-2 and TRBJ1-1, with no clear D. Germline V CDR1 and CDR2: SGHAT, FQNNGV. V was shortened by 6 bases and J by 1 base, with 12 bases between the two germline ends. This CDR3 comprises 14 residues. CDR3 residues: CASRDPQANTEAFF. The CDR3 bases are TGTGCCAGCAGAGACCCTCAGGCGAACACTGAAGCTTTCTTT.

In this sample, this clonotype turned up many times. This chain connects TRBV5-8 to TRBJ2-6; no clear D gene. V was trimmed by 0 bases and J by 0 bases, leaving 10 bases between them. Germline values: CDR1 SGHTS, CDR2 YDEGEE. This CDR3 contains 17 residues. The DNA for the CDR3 is TGTGCCAGCAGCTTGGTAGGCGGCACCTCTGGGGCCAACGTCCTGACTTTC. It codes for CASSLVGGTSGANVLTF.

This clonotype was counted many times. This chain joins TRBV7-9 and TRBJ2-7; a weak D match, TRBD1 (5 bases). With 2 bases removed from V and 5 bases from J, the gap between germline ends came to 10 bases. Germline V gene sequence: CDR1 SEHNR, CDR2 FQNEAQ (reference sequence). The CDR3 contains 13 residues. CDR3 bases: TGTGCCAGCAGCTTATCGCAGGGCGACGAGCAGTACTTC. Protein: CASSLSQGDEQYF. Complete variable domain (other parts from reference TRBV7-9 and TRBJ2-7): DTGVSQNPRHKITKRGQNVTFRCDPISEHNRLYWYRQTLGQGPEFLTYFQNEAQLEKSRLLSDRFSAERPKGSFSTLEIQRTEQGDSAMYLCASSLSQGDEQYFGPGTRLTVT.

This rearrangement joins TRBV29-1 to TRBJ1-5; D is ambiguous. V was trimmed by 3 bases and J by 6 bases, leaving 12 bases between them. The CDR3 loop spans 13 amino acids. CDR1 and CDR2 (germline): SQVTM, ANQGSEA. This CDR3 reads CSVELGVAQPQHF. CDR3 nucleotides: TGCAGCGTTGAGCTTGGGGTGGCTCAGCCCCAGCATTTT.

Turning to this clonotype: This sequence may be a read error, since a much larger clone differs from it by one base. The J gene is TRBJ1-6, the V gene TRBV19; D uncertain. The CDR3 runs to 15 residues. CDR1 is LNHDA, CDR2 SQIVND, per germline (reference sequence). As DNA, the CDR3 is TGTGCCAGTGGTATAGGAACAGAAGGGTTTTCACCCCTCCACTTT. It specifies CASGIGTEGFSPLHF.

This clonotype was seen at least ten times. This rearrangement joins TRBV2 to TRBJ1-5; 9 bases align to TRBD1. V trimming: 6 bases; J trimming: 3 bases; junction bases outside the gene matches: 6. Germline V gene data show CDR1 as SNHLY and CDR2 as FYNNEI. The CDR3 consists of 15 residues. As DNA, the CDR3 is TGTGCCAGCAGACTCGGACAGGGGAACAATCAGCCCCAGCATTTT. This codes for CASRLGQGNNQPQHF.

This chain links TRBV5-1 with TRBJ1-1, with 7 bases aligning to TRBD1. V shed 0 bases, J shed 4 bases, and the junction held 3 bases outside the gene matches. CDR1 and CDR2 from the germline V gene are SGHRS and YFSETQ. The CDR3 totals 14 residues. CDR3 sequence (DNA): TGCGCCAGCAGCTTGGACAACAGGGGCACTGAAGCTTTCTTT. Translation gives CASSLDNRGTEAFF.

For this clonotype: A much larger clone lies a single base off, so this may be a read error. The chain joins TRBV12-3 or TRBV12-4 to TRBJ2-7; weak D call: TRBD1 (6 bases). The length of the CDR3 is 16 residues. Deletions cut 2 bases from V and 3 bases from J, with 17 bases between. CDR3 loop: CASSLTATGPLYEQYF. CDR3 bases: TGTGCCAGCAGTTTAACAGCCACAGGGCCACTCTACGAGCAGTACTTC.

This clonotype was found many times. The chain employs TRBV6-5 and TRBJ2-7; 7 nucleotides agree with TRBD2. The CDR3 spans 14 residues. Germline V gene sequence: CDR1 MNHEY, CDR2 SVGAGI. V trimming: 5 bases; J trimming: 7 bases; junction bases outside the gene matches: 11. The CDR3 region is CASSQRAGVEEQYF. The CDR3, as DNA: TGTGCCAGCAGTCAAAGGGCGGGAGTGGAAGAGCAGTACTTC.

The J gene is TRBJ1-5, the V gene TRBV7-9; TRBD1 matches at 7 bases. Germline loops: CDR1 SEHNR, CDR2 FQNEAQ (reference sequence). Trimming took 5 bases from V and 6 from J; bases not matched to a gene: 16. The CDR3 covers 17 residues. In nucleotides, the CDR3 is TGTGCCAGCAGCCAAGATGGGCAGGGGGATTACAGTCAGCCCCAGCATTTT. This gives the protein CASSQDGQGDYSQPQHF.

This clonotype has more than one count but fewer than ten. The gene calls are TRBV29-1 and TRBJ1-3; 9 bases fit TRBD1. Germline trimming cut 0 bases from V and 4 bases from J; bases unmatched to any gene: 7. Germline loops: CDR1 SQVTM, CDR2 ANQGSEA. The CDR3 length is 16 residues. This CDR3 is CSVEDGDRGTGNTIYF. DNA of the CDR3: TGCAGCGTTGAAGATGGAGACAGGGGGACCGGAAACACCATATATTTT.

This clonotype came up once. A much larger clone lies one base from this, so it may be a read error. CDR3 sequence (DNA): TGCAGTGCTAGAGTCCGAGACAGGGGGTATTCAGAGGCCCAGTACTTC. Amino acids: CSARVRDRGYSEAQYF. This chain links TRBV20-1 with TRBJ2-5; 9 nucleotides line up with TRBD1. This CDR3 comprises 16 residues. Germline-derived CDR1 and CDR2 are DFQATT and SNEGSKA (reference sequence).

On this clonotype itself: This sequence may be a read error, since a much larger clone differs from it by one base. The CDR3 DNA is TGTGCCAGCAGAGTCTACAGCGAGCAGTACTTC. Translating it yields CASRVYSEQYF. This chain uses TRBV7-3 with TRBJ2-5; D uncertain. The tail of the sequence fits TRBJ2-7 better, so the J call may be wrong. The length of the CDR3 is 11 residues. Germline CDR1 is SGHTA and CDR2 is FQGTGA.

There are many counts of this clonotype. This sequence joins TRBV20-1 and TRBJ1-1; the D gene is possibly TRBD1 (5 bases). The germline CDR1 and CDR2 sequences are DFQATT and SNEGSKA (reference sequence). V lost 0 bases and J 1 base, leaving 21 bases between the germline ends. The CDR3 has 18 residues. CDR3 sequence (DNA): TGCAGTGCTAGAGATCTAGCCATTTGGGGCACTACGAACACTGAAGCTTTCTTT. Translated, it gives CSARDLAIWGTTNTEAFF.

About this clonotype: A junction boundary mismatches the germline segment, possibly from a read error. V usage is TRBV10-3 and J usage is TRBJ2-2; 9 bases are shared with TRBD2. CDR1 is ENHRY, CDR2 SYGVKD, per germline. There are 16 residues in the CDR3. The CDR3 DNA is TGTGCCATCAGCGTTAGCGGGAGATTCGGCACCGGGGAGCGGTTTTTT. It specifies CAISVSGRFGTGERFF.

This chain joins TRBV11-2 and TRBJ1-5, with D maybe TRBD1 (6 bases). The CDR3 has 16 amino acids. V dropped 8 bases and J dropped 4 bases, with 21 bases sitting between them. Germline lookup yields CDR1 SGHAT and CDR2 FQNNGV. The CDR3 nucleotides read TGTGCCAGCTCAACGTATCGAACAGGGCAGAATCAGCCCCAGCATTTT. Translation: CASSTYRTGQNQPQHF.

This clonotype appeared many times. The chain has TRBV20-1 and TRBJ2-7; 11 bases are a match to TRBD1. J gave up 4 bases and V 2 bases, and 4 bases lay outside the gene matches. The CDR3 has 14 amino acids. The germline V gene encodes CDR1 DFQATT and CDR2 SNEGSKA (reference sequence). The chain's CDR3 is CSARWGTGGYEQYF. CDR3 DNA: TGCAGTGCTAGATGGGGGACAGGGGGGTACGAGCAGTACTTC.

This clonotype came up a few times. DNA of the CDR3: TGTGCCAGCAGTTTATCCCTCGGCAGGAATACTAACTATGGCTACACCTTC. This encodes CASSLSLGRNTNYGYTF. J is TRBJ1-2 and V is TRBV28; D not resolved. This CDR3 is 17 amino acids long. Germline V lookup: CDR1 MDHEN, CDR2 SYDVKM. V lost 1 base, J lost 0 bases, and 15 bases lay in between.

This clonotype was observed many times. The rearrangement uses TRBV24-1 and TRBJ2-5; 8 bases match TRBD1. Trimming cost V 3 bases and J 2 bases; bases outside gene matches: 1. Germline CDR1 reads KGHDR; CDR2 reads SFDVKD. This CDR3 comprises 14 residues. The CDR3 bases are TGTGCCACCAGTGATGGGACAGGACAAGAGACCCAGTACTTC. Its protein is CATSDGTGQETQYF.

This clonotype was seen once. A much larger clone is a single base away; this may be a read error. The V gene is TRBV15, the J gene TRBJ2-2; 11 bases are shared with TRBD2. Looked up from germline, CDR1 is LNHNV and CDR2 is YYDKDF (reference sequence). The CDR3 spans 16 residues. This chain's CDR3 is CATSREGLAVTGKLFF. In DNA form, the CDR3 reads TGTGCCACCAGCAGAGAGGGACTAGCGGTCACCGGGAAGCTGTTTTTT.

In this sample, this clonotype turned up many times. This sequence joins TRBV5-1 and TRBJ2-7; 9 nucleotides agree with TRBD1. Trimming cost V 4 bases and J 6 bases; bases outside gene matches: 8. The CDR3 loop spans 14 amino acids. The V gene's germline CDR1 is SGHRS and CDR2 YFSETQ. CDR3 in amino acids: CASSLGTGTLEQYF. The CDR3 bases are TGCGCCAGCAGCCTTGGGACAGGGACTCTCGAGCAGTACTTC.

In this sample, this clonotype turned up many times. V gene TRBV10-1 combines with J gene TRBJ1-1; unclear D gene. Trimming removed 7 bases at V and 0 bases at J, with 15 bases between. The CDR3 covers 15 residues. In germline, CDR1 is WNHNN, CDR2 SYGVQD (reference sequence). CDR3: CASKRDNGMNTEAFF. In nucleotides, the CDR3 is TGCGCCAGCAAACGAGATAACGGGATGAACACTGAAGCTTTCTTT.

The table lists this clonotype with a count of one. Just one base apart from a much larger clone, this may be a read error. V usage is TRBV11-2 and J usage is TRBJ1-2; TRBD1 might be the D (5 bases). The CDR3 has 13 amino acids. Per germline, CDR1 SGHAT and CDR2 FQNNGV. CDR3 sequence (DNA): TGTGCCAGCAGCCCTGCCAGGGACTATGGCTGCACCTTC. Its translation is CASSPARDYGCTF. The full variable domain, with the rest looked up from reference TRBV11-2 and TRBJ1-2, is EAGVAQSPRYKIIEKRQSVAFWCNPISGHATLYWYQQILGQGPKLLIQFQNNGVVDDSQLPKDRFSAERLKGVDSTLKIQPAKLEDSAVYLCASSPARDYGCTFGSGTRLTVV.